The 2 T cell receptor beta chains below were found in one sample sequenced in a study of blood T cell repertoires in COVID-19. Sequencing used immunoSEQ multiplex PCR; TCRdb keeps in-frame clones, though not all of them. The sample has 250,000 or so clones, roughly 80% seen once. Source material: PBMCs or T cells enriched from blood (not recorded which). The receptors here all came from a man aged 60 to 75 who had recovered from COVID-19.

The gene calls are TRBV18 and TRBJ2-3; D gene ambiguous. Deletions cut 5 bases from V and 1 base from J, with 13 bases between. The CDR3 is made up of 15 amino acids. Germline CDR1 reads KGHSH; CDR2 reads LQKENI. CDR3 amino acids: CASSERTVGTDTQYF. As DNA, the CDR3 is TGTGCCAGCTCAGAACGAACTGTGGGCACAGATACGCAGTATTTT.

The chain couples TRBV5-5 to TRBJ1-1; TRBD1 matches 9 bases. The germline gives CDR1 SGHKS, CDR2 YYEKEE (reference sequence). The CDR3 is 16 residues long. Losses at the gene ends were 4 bases for V and 0 bases for J; bases not matched to a gene: 7. CDR3 protein: CASSPGTGTLNTEAFF. DNA of the CDR3: TGTGCCAGCAGCCCCGGGACAGGGACTCTGAACACTGAAGCTTTCTTT.